Below are 30 T cell receptor beta chains sequenced from a single sample in a study of blood T cell repertoires in COVID-19 (dated by TCRdb to 2020 to 2022). Library generation was performed with the immunoSEQ multiplex PCR assay. TCRdb provides this immuneACCESS table in a form limited to in-frame rearrangements. Some clones are lacking; in checked studies, under half of them reflect an unresolved V gene, and why the rest are absent is not known. This sample holds 150,000 to 200,000 clones; 86% were observed only once. The ten largest clones represent almost 1% of the sample. The sample was peripheral blood. The source of these receptors is a man younger than 30 with acute or convalescent COVID-19.

The chain uses TRBV7-3 and TRBJ1-3; 8 bases are shared with TRBD1. The J segment lost 0 bases and the V segment lost 2 bases, leaving 6 bases of the junction unmatched. The CDR3 runs to 17 residues. Germline V gene sequence: CDR1 SGHTA, CDR2 FQGTGA. CDR3 loop: CASSLGSDRGSGNTIYF. CDR3 nucleotides: TGTGCCAGCAGCTTAGGTTCCGACAGGGGCTCTGGAAACACCATATATTTT.

The CDR3 DNA is TGTGCCAGCAGTGTTACTAGCGGGGGCCCCCCGGAGACCCAGTACTTC. This encodes CASSVTSGGPPETQYF. The gene calls are TRBV28 and TRBJ2-5, with 11 bases that match TRBD2. Germline trimming cut 5 bases from V and 5 bases from J; bases unmatched to any gene: 10. Per germline, CDR1 MDHEN and CDR2 SYDVKM. There are 16 residues in the CDR3.

This clone was observed a few times. J is TRBJ2-3 and V is TRBV11-3; TRBD2 matches at 9 bases. This CDR3 has 15 amino acids. V lost 1 base to trimming and J lost 2 bases; unmatched junction nucleotides: 1. CDR1 and CDR2 (germline): SGHNT, YENEEA. DNA of the CDR3: TGTGCCAGCAGCTTAGGCGGGGGGGTCACAGATACGCAGTATTTT. Translation gives CASSLGGGVTDTQYF.

The chain combines TRBV18 with TRBJ1-2; TRBD1 is a possible D gene (5 bases). The CDR3 is 13 residues long. Trimming shortened V by 2 bases and J by 6 bases, and 10 bases separated the two germline ends. CDR1 KGHSH and CDR2 LQKENI come from the germline V gene. This CDR3 is CASSPAAGNGYTF. CDR3 bases: TGTGCCAGCTCACCAGCGGCAGGGAATGGCTACACCTTC.

The rearrangement uses TRBV3-1 (or the pseudogene TRBV3-2) and TRBJ1-6; no firm D call. The germline gives CDR1 LGHDT, CDR2 YNNKEL (reference sequence). CDR3 length: 16 amino acids. Trimming cost V 4 bases and J 0 bases, with 10 bases left between them. In nucleotides, the CDR3 is TGTGCCAGCAGCCCCGTACGCAGCTCCTATAATTCACCCCTCCACTTT. Protein: CASSPVRSSYNSPLHF.

This CDR3 reads CASSLSAGTNTEAFF. Written as DNA, the CDR3 is TGTGCCAGCAGCTTATCTGCAGGAACCAACACTGAAGCTTTCTTT. V usage is TRBV7-2 and J usage is TRBJ1-1, with D hard to call. V shed 2 bases and J shed 2 bases, with 12 bases lying between them. Germline V gene sequence: CDR1 SGHTA, CDR2 FQGNSA. The CDR3 runs 15 residues.

This sequence joins TRBV7-8 and TRBJ1-5; D may be TRBD1 (6 bases). The V gene lost 5 bases and the J gene lost 3 bases, with 14 bases spanning the gap. The CDR3 extends over 15 amino acids. The germline gives CDR1 SGHVS, CDR2 FQNEAQ. As DNA, the CDR3 is TGTGCCAGCAGCGGTCAGGGGTTTAACAATCAGCCCCAGCATTTT. Protein product: CASSGQGFNNQPQHF.

The chain recombines TRBV7-8 with TRBJ1-4; tentative D call: TRBD1 (5 bases). The CDR3 runs 15 residues. From germline, CDR1 is SGHVS and CDR2 FQNEAQ. The V and J ends lost 6 bases and 0 bases respectively, with 11 bases between them. CDR3 nucleotide sequence: TGTGCCAGCAGGAGAGGGACTGCAACTAATGAAAAACTGTTTTTT. Protein sequence: CASRRGTATNEKLFF.

The rearrangement joins TRBV4-1 to TRBJ1-2; D remains unclear. Germline V lookup: CDR1 MGHRA, CDR2 YSYEKL. This CDR3 comprises 15 residues. Between the trimmed V and J ends, which lost 0 bases and 0 bases, there was a span of 8 bases. This CDR3 is CASSQDRRANYGYTF. For the CDR3, the DNA is TGCGCCAGCAGCCAAGATCGTAGAGCTAACTATGGCTACACCTTC.

The chain employs TRBV29-1 and TRBJ1-2; TRBD1 aligns across 8 bases. CDR1 and CDR2 (germline): SQVTM, ANQGSEA. The CDR3 spans 13 residues. Trimming cost V 6 bases and J 4 bases; bases outside gene matches: 7. The CDR3 DNA is TGCAGCGTACTGGACAGGGCCATCTATGGCTACACCTTC. Translation: CSVLDRAIYGYTF.

This chain joins TRBV2 and TRBJ2-4; D not resolved. The CDR3 runs to 15 residues. Germline CDR1 reads SNHLY; CDR2 reads FYNNEI. Trimming took off 8 bases at V and 0 bases at J, with 14 bases between the two ends. CDR3 sequence: CASGAEKVAKNIQYF. The CDR3 nucleotides read TGTGCCAGCGGAGCAGAGAAGGTAGCCAAAAACATTCAGTACTTC. The full variable domain, its missing parts supplied by reference TRBV2 and TRBJ2-4, is EPEVTQTPSHQVTQMGQEVILRCVPISNHLYFYWYRQILGQKVEFLVSFYNNEISEKSEIFDDQFSVERPDGSNFTLKIRSTKLEDSAMYFCASGAEKVAKNIQYFGAGTRLSVL.

This sequence joins TRBV3-1 (or the pseudogene TRBV3-2) and TRBJ1-1, with a weak D call TRBD1 (5 bases). Deletions cut 0 bases from V and 7 bases from J, with 12 bases between. This CDR3 has 14 residues. Germline loops: CDR1 LGHDT, CDR2 YNNKEL (reference sequence). The CDR3 here is CASSQDHGGGEAFF. CDR3 nucleotides: TGTGCCAGCAGCCAAGATCACGGGGGAGGTGAAGCTTTCTTT.

V and J are TRBV28 and TRBJ1-5; 7 bases line up with TRBD1. CDR1 is MDHEN and CDR2 is SYDVKM in the germline V gene. Losses at the gene ends were 6 bases for V and 9 bases for J; bases not matched to a gene: 8. The CDR3 loop spans 13 amino acids. The CDR3 sequence: CASRLDRIRPQHF. The CDR3 DNA reads TGTGCCAGCAGATTGGACAGGATCAGGCCCCAGCATTTT. Looking up the rest from reference TRBV28 and TRBJ1-5 gives the full variable domain: DVKVTQSSRYLVKRTGEKVFLECVQDMDHENMFWYRQDPGLGLRLIYFSYDVKMKEKGDIPEGYSVSREKKERFSLILESASTNQTSMYLCASRLDRIRPQHFGDGTRLSIL.

This chain joins TRBV7-9 and TRBJ1-2, with 8 nucleotides matching TRBD1. The V gene's germline CDR1 is SEHNR and CDR2 FQNEAQ (reference sequence). Trimming took 1 base from V and 2 from J; bases not matched to a gene: 9. The CDR3 loop spans 17 amino acids. The CDR3 DNA sequence: TGTGCCAGCAGCTTAGGGACAGGGCGTCCTAAAAACTATGGCTACACCTTC. It encodes CASSLGTGRPKNYGYTF.

The chain couples TRBV19 to TRBJ2-3; TRBD2 matches 9 bases. The length of the CDR3 is 18 residues. From germline, CDR1 is LNHDA and CDR2 SQIVND (reference sequence). V shed 1 base, J shed 5 bases, and the junction held 13 bases outside the gene matches. CDR3 sequence reads: CASSIVGIRGGAVDTQYF. CDR3 in DNA: TGTGCCAGTAGTATAGTGGGAATACGCGGGGGGGCCGTAGATACGCAGTATTTT.

V gene TRBV30 combines with J gene TRBJ1-1; the match to TRBD1 covers 11 bases. The CDR3 is 17 amino acids. V gave up 0 bases and J gave up 1 base; unmatched junction bases: 7. Germline V gene sequence: CDR1 GTSNPN, CDR2 SVGIG (reference sequence). The CDR3 spells CAWSVRGTGGPNTEAFF. The CDR3 nucleotides are TGTGCCTGGAGTGTACGGGGGACAGGGGGGCCGAACACTGAAGCTTTCTTT.

The chain is built from TRBV6-6 and TRBJ1-1; a possible D gene is TRBD1 (6 bases). CDR1 MNHNY and CDR2 SVGAGI come from the germline V gene (reference sequence). Trimming left V 2 bases short and J 0 bases short, with 13 bases between. CDR3 length equals 16 residues. The CDR3 DNA sequence: TGTGCCAGCAGTTACCCCCGACAGGAGATGAACACTGAAGCTTTCTTT. Protein sequence: CASSYPRQEMNTEAFF.

V is TRBV24-1 and J is TRBJ1-1; D is undetermined. The CDR3 runs 12 residues. V lost 3 bases to trimming and J lost 3 bases, with 4 bases between them. CDR1 and CDR2 (germline): KGHDR, SFDVKD. CDR3 DNA sequence: TGTGCCACCAGTGATCCGGACACTGAAGCTTTCTTT. Translation: CATSDPDTEAFF.

The rearrangement joins TRBV18 to TRBJ1-1, with 7 bases matching TRBD1. Trimming removed 3 bases from V and 4 bases from J; junction bases left unmatched: 2. This CDR3 is 13 amino acids long. Germline-derived CDR1 and CDR2 are KGHSH and LQKENI. The CDR3 loop reads CASSPAGGTEAFF. DNA of the CDR3: TGTGCCAGCTCACCGGCAGGGGGCACTGAAGCTTTCTTT.

The rearrangement links TRBV27 to TRBJ2-3, with TRBD1 matching over 7 bases. There are 16 residues in the CDR3. Per the germline V gene, CDR1 is MNHEY and CDR2 is SMNVEV (reference sequence). V dropped 5 bases and J dropped 1; count of bases not matched to a gene: 9. The CDR3 coding sequence is TGTGCCAGCAGTCCCGGGGACAGCCTCCGCACAGATACGCAGTATTTT. Translated: CASSPGDSLRTDTQYF.

This chain connects TRBV12-3 or TRBV12-4 to TRBJ1-5; D is undetermined. V lost 1 base and J 5 bases, leaving 6 bases between the germline ends. The CDR3 is 13 amino acids. CDR3 sequence: CASSLGRDQPQHF. CDR3 in DNA: TGTGCCAGCAGTTTAGGGAGGGATCAGCCCCAGCATTTT.

The chain is built from TRBV28 and TRBJ2-2, with 12 positions matching TRBD2. CDR3 length: 18 residues. CDR1 is MDHEN and CDR2 is SYDVKM in the germline V gene. J was trimmed by 2 bases and V by 6 bases; bases with no gene match: 10. The CDR3 protein is CASRVGLAGAPNTGELFF. CDR3 coding DNA: TGTGCCAGCAGAGTGGGACTAGCGGGCGCTCCTAACACCGGGGAGCTGTTTTTT.

This chain joins TRBV14 and TRBJ2-7; TRBD1 agrees at 8 bases. V dropped 4 bases and J dropped 2; count of bases not matched to a gene: 7. Germline V gives CDR1 SGHDN, CDR2 FVKESK. This CDR3 contains 15 residues. CDR3 amino acids: CASSPWTGSTYEQYV. As DNA, the CDR3 is TGTGCCAGCAGCCCTTGGACAGGGTCAACCTACGAGCAGTACGTC.

The rearrangement uses TRBV7-8 and TRBJ2-3, with TRBD2 matching over 7 bases. The ends lost 1 base at V and 4 bases at J; junction bases unmatched: 11. Germline V CDR1 and CDR2: SGHVS, FQNEAQ. The CDR3 sequence is 17 residues long. The CDR3 nucleotides are TGTGCCAGCAGCTTAGTCGCGGGGAGCGGGGCGGCAGATACGCAGTATTTT. Translation gives CASSLVAGSGAADTQYF.

This chain joins TRBV6-5 and TRBJ1-6; D gene unclear. The germline V and J ends were trimmed by 9 bases and 9 bases, with 15 bases remaining between them. There are 13 residues in the CDR3. The V gene's germline CDR1 is MNHEY and CDR2 SVGAGI. Here the CDR3 reads CASHSAAGSPLHF. CDR3 sequence (DNA): TGTGCCAGTCACTCGGCGGCCGGTTCACCCCTCCACTTT.

This sequence joins TRBV30 and TRBJ1-1; D perhaps matches TRBD1 (5 bases). Germline lookup yields CDR1 GTSNPN and CDR2 SVGIG (reference sequence). V lost 2 bases to trimming and J lost 3 bases, with 13 bases between them. This CDR3 has 14 residues. The CDR3 loop reads CAWSPVGADTEAFF. The CDR3 DNA is TGTGCCTGGAGTCCCGTAGGGGCAGACACTGAAGCTTTCTTT. The complete variable domain, with remaining parts taken from reference TRBV30 and TRBJ1-1, reads SQTIHQWPATLVQPVGSPLSLECTVEGTSNPNLYWYRQAAGRGLQLLFYSVGIGQISSEVPQNLSASRPQDRQFILSSKKLLLSDSGFYLCAWSPVGADTEAFFGQGTRLTVV.

The chain recombines TRBV20-1 with TRBJ2-7, with a possible D match to TRBD1 (6 bases). There are 11 residues in the CDR3. Germline loops: CDR1 DFQATT, CDR2 SNEGSKA (reference sequence). Trimming pared 2 bases from V and 5 bases from J, leaving 7 bases between. The CDR3 DNA is TGCAGTGCTAGAAAGGGGGACGAGCAGTACGTC. This encodes CSARKGDEQYV.

DNA of the CDR3: TGTGCCAGCAGTGGAAAGGGTCGCAACAGGGTGTTGGGCGCCTACGAGCAGTACGTC. Translated: CASSGKGRNRVLGAYEQYV. The gene calls are TRBV6-1 and TRBJ2-7; D is perhaps TRBD1 (6 bases). In germline, CDR1 is MNHNS, CDR2 SASEGT. Deletions cut 4 bases from V and 2 bases from J, with 27 bases between. The CDR3 is 19 residues long.

This rearrangement joins TRBV5-4 to TRBJ2-5; 11 nucleotides align to TRBD2. The CDR3 runs 16 residues. Trimming removed 0 bases from V and 2 bases from J; junction bases left unmatched: 3. CDR1 is SGHNT, CDR2 YYREEE, per germline (reference sequence). CDR3 nucleotides: TGTGCCAGCAGCTTGGAGGTAGCGGGGGGGCAAGAGACCCAGTACTTC. It yields the protein CASSLEVAGGQETQYF.

CDR3 protein: CAWSFRTNEKLFF. The CDR3 DNA reads TGTGCCTGGAGTTTCCGGACTAATGAAAAACTGTTTTTT. The V and J genes are TRBV30 and TRBJ1-4; D remains ambiguous. CDR1 is GTSNPN, CDR2 SVGIG, per germline (reference sequence). The germline V and J ends were trimmed by 2 bases and 2 bases, with 6 bases remaining between them. This CDR3 contains 13 residues.